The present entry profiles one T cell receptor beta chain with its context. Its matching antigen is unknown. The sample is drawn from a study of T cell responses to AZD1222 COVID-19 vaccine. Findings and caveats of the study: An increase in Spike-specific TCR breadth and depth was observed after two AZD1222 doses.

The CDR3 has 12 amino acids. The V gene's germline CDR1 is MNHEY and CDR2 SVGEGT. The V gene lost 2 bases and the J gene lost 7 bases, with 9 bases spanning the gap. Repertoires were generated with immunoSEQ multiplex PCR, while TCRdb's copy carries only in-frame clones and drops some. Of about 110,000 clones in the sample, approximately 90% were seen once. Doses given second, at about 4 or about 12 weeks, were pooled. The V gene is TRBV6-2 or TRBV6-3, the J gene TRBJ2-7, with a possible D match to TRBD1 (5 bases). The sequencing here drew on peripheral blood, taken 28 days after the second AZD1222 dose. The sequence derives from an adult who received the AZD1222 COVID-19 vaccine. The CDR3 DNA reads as TGTGCCAGCAGTTACGAGCACAGGGAGCAGTACTTC. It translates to CASSYEHREQYF.